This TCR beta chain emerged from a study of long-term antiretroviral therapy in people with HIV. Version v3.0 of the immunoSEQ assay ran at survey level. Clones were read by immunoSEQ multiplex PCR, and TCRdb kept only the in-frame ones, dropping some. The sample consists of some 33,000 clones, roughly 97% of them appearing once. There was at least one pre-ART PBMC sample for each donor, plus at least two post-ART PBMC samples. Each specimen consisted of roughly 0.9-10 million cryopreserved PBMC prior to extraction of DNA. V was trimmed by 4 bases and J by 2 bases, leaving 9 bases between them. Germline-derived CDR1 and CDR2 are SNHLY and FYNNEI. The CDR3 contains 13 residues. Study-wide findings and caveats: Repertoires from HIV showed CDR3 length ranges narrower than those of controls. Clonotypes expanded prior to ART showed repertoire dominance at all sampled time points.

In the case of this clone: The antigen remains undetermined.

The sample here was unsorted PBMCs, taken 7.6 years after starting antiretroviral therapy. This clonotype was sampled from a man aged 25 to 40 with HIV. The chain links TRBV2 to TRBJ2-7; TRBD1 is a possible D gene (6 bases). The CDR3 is CASSGNRAYEQYF. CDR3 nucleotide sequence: TGTGCCAGCAGTGGGAACAGGGCCTACGAGCAGTACTTC.